Below, 18 T cell receptor beta chains from the same sample are listed, as sequenced in a study of CXCR3-negative and CXCR3-positive naive CD8 T cells. Study-wide findings and caveats: Comparison of naive cells showed more hydrophobic TRB CDR3s in CXCR3-positive than in CXCR3-negative naive cells.

These receptors have no known antigen. With UMI labels, 5' RACE was used to prepare the TRB cDNA libraries. TCRdb re-called the 5' RACE reads, yielding one record per CDR3 amino acid sequence without DNA. The sample has roughly 59,000 distinct CDR3 sequences. Material: naive CXCR3+ CD8+ T cells from blood. Subset meaning: CD45RO-CCR7+CD27+CD95- naive CD8+ T cells expressing CXCR3 (TNR3+). The receptors stem from a human donor in good health. Some clones in this sample may be carry-over from other donors' samples.

The chain recombines TRBV6-4 with TRBJ2-7; the D call of TRBD1 rests on TCRdb alone, since no DNA is present to check it. Germline CDR1 reads MRHNA; CDR2 reads SNTAGT. This CDR3 spans 14 amino acids. The CDR3 sequence is CASKPGQGKHEQYF.

This rearrangement joins TRBV4-2 to TRBJ2-1. Germline CDR1 and CDR2: LGHNA and YNFKEQ. The CDR3 consists of 17 residues. This chain's CDR3 is CASSQGVVESSYNEQFF.

The chain uses TRBV15 and TRBJ1-1. There are 16 residues in the CDR3. CDR1 is LNHNV and CDR2 is YYDKDF in the germline V gene (reference sequence). CDR3 protein: CATSSEPEGMNTEAFF.

This chain links TRBV6-2 or TRBV6-3 with TRBJ2-1; TCRdb names TRBD1, which stays unverified in the absence of DNA. Germline CDR1 and CDR2: MNHEY and SVGEGT. This CDR3 contains 15 residues. CDR3 amino acids: CASSYSGTGHNEQFF.

The chain combines TRBV11-2 with TRBJ2-7; no DNA is available, so the TRBD1 call from TCRdb remains unchecked. This CDR3 contains 15 residues. Germline CDR1 reads SGHAT; CDR2 reads FQNNGV. The CDR3 region is CASRIGTGVSYEQYF.

The rearrangement uses TRBV4-3 and TRBJ2-1. Germline V gene lookup returns CDR1 LGHNA and CDR2 YSLEER. CDR3 length: 15 amino acids. The CDR3 sequence: CASSQDQSLYNEQFF.

V usage is TRBV9 and J usage is TRBJ2-7. Germline CDR1 reads SGDLS; CDR2 reads YYNGEE. This CDR3 region has 15 residues. The CDR3 sequence: CASSVATGSTYEQYF.

The chain joins TRBV25-1 to TRBJ1-1; TCRdb gives TRBD1 as the D gene, but with no DNA this cannot be confirmed. Germline V lookup: CDR1 MGHDK, CDR2 SYGVNS. This CDR3 has 13 amino acids. The CDR3 sequence: CASSGQGGTEAFF.

This rearrangement joins TRBV29-1 to TRBJ2-2; TCRdb names TRBD1, which stays unverified in the absence of DNA. The CDR3 runs 15 residues. Germline V lookup: CDR1 SQVTM, CDR2 ANQGSEA. This CDR3 is CSVVDPRVPTGELFF.

The chain links TRBV5-5 to TRBJ2-2; TCRdb's D gene call, TRBD1, goes unchecked for lack of DNA. This CDR3 spans 14 amino acids. Germline CDR1 reads SGHKS; CDR2 reads YYEKEE (reference sequence). The CDR3 protein is CASSLAGGTGELFF.

This clonotype is deemed medium-sized by its frequency. The chain's CDR3 is CASSRAGTGNEQYF. The gene calls are TRBV4-1 and TRBJ2-7; TCRdb calls TRBD1, which cannot be checked without DNA. CDR1 and CDR2 (germline): MGHRA, YSYEKL. This CDR3 spans 14 amino acids.

J is TRBJ2-3 and V is TRBV20-1. Germline V gene sequence: CDR1 DFQATT, CDR2 SNEGSKA (reference sequence). The CDR3 extends over 16 amino acids. The CDR3 here is CSASEWGRTSPDTQYF.

The chain joins TRBV6-6 to TRBJ2-7; the TCRdb D gene call, TRBD1, has no DNA to confirm it. This CDR3 has 14 amino acids. In germline, CDR1 is MNHNY, CDR2 SVGAGI (reference sequence). The CDR3 sequence: CASSEAGTVFEQYF.

V gene TRBV5-5 combines with J gene TRBJ2-1; TCRdb calls TRBD1, which cannot be checked without DNA. The CDR3 runs 15 residues. The germline V gene encodes CDR1 SGHKS and CDR2 YYEKEE (reference sequence). CDR3 protein: CASSTGQVTYNEQFF.

V usage is TRBV7-9 and J usage is TRBJ2-5; the TRBD1 assignment by TCRdb is unverifiable without DNA. Looked up from germline, CDR1 is SEHNR and CDR2 is FQNEAQ (reference sequence). The CDR3 loop spans 16 amino acids. CDR3 residues: CASSSTDRVIQETQYF.

This rearrangement joins TRBV14 to TRBJ2-7; TCRdb gives TRBD2 as the D gene, but with no DNA this cannot be confirmed. The CDR3 extends over 14 amino acids. CDR1 is SGHDN, CDR2 FVKESK, per germline. The CDR3 region is CASSQDERGYEQYF.

The gene calls are TRBV29-1 and TRBJ2-2. Germline-derived CDR1 and CDR2 are SQVTM and ANQGSEA. The CDR3 has 14 residues. CDR3: CSVEHPVNTGELFF.

The chain carries TRBV9 and TRBJ2-7; as DNA is missing, the TRBD2 call by TCRdb cannot be tested. In germline, CDR1 is SGDLS, CDR2 YYNGEE. The CDR3 length is 15 residues. The CDR3 loop reads CASSVGTSGAYEQYF. Supplemented by reference TRBV9 and TRBJ2-7, the full variable domain reads DSGVTQTPKHLITATGQRVTLRCSPRSGDLSVYWYQQSLDQGLQFLIQYYNGEERAKGNILERFSAQQFPDLHSELNLSSLELGDSALYFCASSVGTSGAYEQYFGPGTRLTVT.